The rows below give T cell receptor beta chains drawn from one sample of a study of identical twins. TCRdb re-derived calls from the 5' RACE reads in MiXCR, one entry per CDR3 protein. The data hold under 300,000 distinct CDR3 sequences, with roughly 13% observed a single time. The sample also formed part of further work on yellow fever vaccine responses in identical twins.

Sequences were obtained from memory (CD45RO+) T cells sorted from blood. Source of these receptors: a woman between 18 and 29 years old in good health. Each CDR3 is given with its conserved first and last residue. D genes are given only for firm matches. The size entry is marked missing in some rows and otherwise reads once, few, many or a size class.

j_call clone_size v_call d_call cdr3_nt cdr3_aa
TRBJ2-7 few TRBV6-1 TRBD2 TGTGCCAGCACCCCCGGGGGGGGGTCCTACGAGCAGTACTTC CASTPGGGSYEQYF
TRBJ1-1 - TRBV4-1 - TGCGCCAGCAGCCAAGCTGCAGGACGAACGAACACTGAAGCTTTCTTT CASSQAAGRTNTEAFF
TRBJ2-3 - TRBV12-3/TRBV12-4 TRBD2 TGTGCCAGCAGTTTGAGCGCGGGGGGCACAGATACGCAGTATTTT CASSLSAGGTDTQYF
TRBJ2-3 many TRBV5-1 - TGCGCCAGCAGCTTGGGACTCCGGGTTGCAGATACGCAGTATTTT CASSLGLRVADTQYF
TRBJ2-1 few TRBV7-2 TRBD2 TGTGCCCGCACTACACCGGGACTACCCCGGAATGAGCAGTTCTTC CARTTPGLPRNEQFF
TRBJ2-7 few TRBV12-3/TRBV12-4 - TGTGCCAGCAAGGACAGCTCCTACGAGCAGTACTTC CASKDSSYEQYF
TRBJ2-4 - TRBV27 - TGTGCCAGCAGTTTGGCGCAAGCCCTAGCCAAAAACATTCAGTACTTC CASSLAQALAKNIQYF
TRBJ2-1 - TRBV5-5 - TGTGCCAGCGGCCCAAGACCGGAGGGTTACAATGAGCAGTTCTTC CASGPRPEGYNEQFF
TRBJ2-5 many TRBV3-1 - TGTGCCAGCAGCCAAGACAGGTCAGAGACCCAGTACTTC CASSQDRSETQYF
TRBJ1-2 - TRBV5-1 TRBD1 TGCGCCAGCAGCACCGGGACAGGGGGCTCCAACTATGGCTACACCTTC CASSTGTGGSNYGYTF
TRBJ2-3 few TRBV6-1 - TGTGCCAGCAGTGATCTGACTAGGAATGCGTATTTT CASSDLTRNAYF
TRBJ2-2 many TRBV7-2 - TGTGCCAGCAGCCCCGGGTTTAACACCGGGGAGCTGTTTTTT CASSPGFNTGELFF
TRBJ1-1 many TRBV15 - TGTGCCACCAGCGGCTCAAGGGCGAGCACTGAAGCTTTCTTT CATSGSRASTEAFF
TRBJ2-7 few TRBV5-1 TRBD1 TGCGCCAGCAGCTTGGTGACAGGGAGTAACGAGCAGTACTTC CASSLVTGSNEQYF
TRBJ2-3 many TRBV7-8 TRBD1 TGTGCCAGCAGCCCGGACCAGGGGGCCAACACAGATACGCAGTATTTT CASSPDQGANTDTQYF
TRBJ2-5 - TRBV5-4 TRBD1 TGTGCCAGCAGCCCGGGACAGAGCCAAGAGACCCAGTACTTC CASSPGQSQETQYF
TRBJ2-7 many TRBV6-1 - TGTGCCAGCAGTGGTGACTTGAGCTCCTACGAGCAGTACTTC CASSGDLSSYEQYF
TRBJ1-1 - TRBV6-6 - TGTGCCAGCAGTTACTCGATCATACGGGGCACTGAAGCTTTCTTT CASSYSIIRGTEAFF
TRBJ2-7 - TRBV20-1 TRBD2 TGCAGTGCTAGAGTCACTAGCGGGAGGGCCGTCGAGCAGTACTTC CSARVTSGRAVEQYF
TRBJ2-3 few TRBV6-4 TRBD1 TGTGCCAGCAGTGACGACAGGGACACAGATACGCAGTATTTT CASSDDRDTDTQYF
TRBJ2-7 few TRBV20-1 - TGCAGTGCTGTATCTCCGGGGTGGGGCTCCTACGAGCAGTACTTC CSAVSPGWGSYEQYF
TRBJ2-1 many TRBV9 - TGTGCCAGCAGCGACGACAGTAGAAGGGCGCAGTTCTTC CASSDDSRRAQFF
TRBJ2-1 - TRBV12-3/TRBV12-4 - TGTGCCAGCACCCCAGCGACGGAATACAATGAGCAGTTCTTC CASTPATEYNEQFF
TRBJ2-1 - TRBV11-2 - TGTGCCAGCAGCTTCGGACTCCGCCCGGACGATGAGCAGTTCTTC CASSFGLRPDDEQFF
TRBJ2-7 - TRBV3-1 - TGTGCCAGCAGCCAAGGTGGGATGGGCGAGCAGTACTTC CASSQGGMGEQYF
TRBJ2-2 few TRBV11-2 TRBD1 TGTGCCAGCAGCCCTCCATCCGGGACAGCGAACACCGGGGAGCTGTTTTTT CASSPPSGTANTGELFF
TRBJ2-7 few TRBV3-1 - TGTGCCAGCAGGTTAGGGGGGAATTCCTACGAGCAGTACTTC CASRLGGNSYEQYF
TRBJ2-1 - TRBV3-1 TRBD2 TGTGCCAGCAGCCTTAGGACTAGCGGGGGGAGCAATGAGCAGTTCTTC CASSLRTSGGSNEQFF
TRBJ2-2 many TRBV20-1 - TGCAGTGCTAGAGATGAAGGGAGGCCCTTCACCGGGGAGCTGTTTTTT CSARDEGRPFTGELFF
TRBJ1-1 - TRBV10-3 - TGTGCCATCATAAATTCGATGGAGGACACTGAAGCTTTCTTT CAIINSMEDTEAFF
TRBJ1-1 few TRBV6-2/TRBV6-3 TRBD1 TGTGCCAGCACCCCAGGGGGCTACACTGAAGCTTTCTTT CASTPGGYTEAFF
TRBJ2-3 - TRBV20-1 TRBD1 TGCAGTGCTAGTGGGGCAGGGGGCGATCAGCCCCAGTATTTT CSASGAGGDQPQYF
TRBJ2-7 - TRBV25-1 TRBD1 TGTGCCAGCAGCGGGACAGGGATCTCCTACGAGCAGTACTTC CASSGTGISYEQYF
TRBJ1-6 - TRBV4-3 TRBD1 TGCGCCAGCAGCCACCACAGGGGGAATAATTCACCCCTCCACTTT CASSHHRGNNSPLHF
TRBJ2-1 many TRBV5-5 TRBD1 TGTGCCAGCCGTCGACAGGGGGCAAGGAATGAGCAGTTCTTC CASRRQGARNEQFF
TRBJ2-1 many TRBV5-1 TRBD2 TGCGCCAGCAGCTTACATATCTCCGGACTAGCGGGAGGCGATGAGCAGTTCTTC CASSLHISGLAGGDEQFF
TRBJ2-7 many TRBV11-2 TRBD1 TGTGCCAGCAGCTTAGGCCCCGGGACAGGTCCCCCCTACGAGCAGTACTTC CASSLGPGTGPPYEQYF
TRBJ2-1 - TRBV5-4 TRBD2 TGTGCCAGCAGTACTGGGACTAGCGGGGGGGATGAGCAGTTCTTC CASSTGTSGGDEQFF
TRBJ1-1 - TRBV6-5 TRBD1 TGTGCCAGCAGTTATACCCGGACAGGGTTAAACACTGAAGCTTTCTTT CASSYTRTGLNTEAFF
TRBJ2-1 few TRBV19 - TGTGCCAGTTCGGCTAGCGCGGGCAATGAGCAGTTCTTC CASSASAGNEQFF